This TCR beta chain was documented in a study of T cell responses to AZD1222 COVID-19 vaccine. To note about this clone: Its antigen is not known.

Produced via immunoSEQ multiplex PCR; TCRdb's table is partial and in-frame only. The sample lists approximately 99,000 clones; approximately 90% were seen once. Study-wide points: Recipients of two AZD1222 doses showed rising Spike-specific TCR breadth and depth.

The sample was peripheral blood, taken on day 0 of MenACWY control vaccination. This receptor was obtained from an adult in good health.

The CDR3 protein is CASRNCTSGGAPGANVLTF. CDR3 nucleotide sequence: TGCGCCAGCAGAAATTGCACTAGCGGGGGGGCTCCTGGGGCCAACGTCCTGACTTTC. The rearrangement uses TRBV10-1 and TRBJ2-6, with TRBD2 matching 13 bases. Germline CDR1 and CDR2: WNHNN and SYGVQD (reference sequence). The CDR3 is 19 amino acids. With V trimmed by 6 bases and J by 2 bases, 10 bases remained unmatched.